The clone carrying this T cell receptor (beta chain) was found a few times. Sequenced by immunoSEQ multiplex PCR; TCRdb stores in-frame clones only, minus some. The sample records 150,000 to 200,000 clones, under 95% being singletons. Per the germline V gene, CDR1 is MDHEN and CDR2 is SYDVKM. The CDR3 spans 12 residues. V lost 6 bases, J lost 3 bases, and 8 bases lay in between. The sample belongs to a study of blood T cell repertoires in COVID-19. J is TRBJ1-1 and V is TRBV28, with D perhaps matching TRBD1 (5 bases). The sequenced sample consisted of peripheral blood. The sequence was collected from a man aged 60-69 years with active or convalescent COVID-19. Here the CDR3 DNA reads TGTGCCAGCAGCAGACAGTACACTGAAGCTTTCTTT. It yields the protein CASSRQYTEAFF.